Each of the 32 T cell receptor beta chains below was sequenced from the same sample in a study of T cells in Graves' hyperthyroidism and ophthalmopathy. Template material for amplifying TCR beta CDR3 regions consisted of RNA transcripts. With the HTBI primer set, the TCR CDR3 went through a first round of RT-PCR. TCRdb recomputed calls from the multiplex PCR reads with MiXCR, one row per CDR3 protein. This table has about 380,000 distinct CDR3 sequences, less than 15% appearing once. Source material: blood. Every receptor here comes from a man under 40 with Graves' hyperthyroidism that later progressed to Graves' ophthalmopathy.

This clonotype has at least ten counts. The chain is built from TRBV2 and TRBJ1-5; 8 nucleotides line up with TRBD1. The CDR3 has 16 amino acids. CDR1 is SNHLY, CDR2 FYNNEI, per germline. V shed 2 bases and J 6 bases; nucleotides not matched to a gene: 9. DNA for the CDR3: TGTGCCAGCAGTGAACGTGCGGCAGGGGGCACTCAGCCCCAGCATTTT. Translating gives CASSERAAGGTQPQHF.

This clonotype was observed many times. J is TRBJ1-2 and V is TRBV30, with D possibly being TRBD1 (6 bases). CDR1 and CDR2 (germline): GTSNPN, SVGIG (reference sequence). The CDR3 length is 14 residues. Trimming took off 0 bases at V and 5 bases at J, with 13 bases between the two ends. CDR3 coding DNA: TGTGCCTGGAGTGTACCTCCAGGGGTGTATGGCTACACCTTC. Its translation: CAWSVPPGVYGYTF.

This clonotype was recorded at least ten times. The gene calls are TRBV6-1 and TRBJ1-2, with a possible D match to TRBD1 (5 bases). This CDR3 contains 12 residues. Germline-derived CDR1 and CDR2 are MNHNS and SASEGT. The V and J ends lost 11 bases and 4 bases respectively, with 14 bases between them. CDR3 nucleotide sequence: TGTGCCGGGTCTCTGGGGGGCTATGGCTACACCTTC. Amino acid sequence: CAGSLGGYGYTF.

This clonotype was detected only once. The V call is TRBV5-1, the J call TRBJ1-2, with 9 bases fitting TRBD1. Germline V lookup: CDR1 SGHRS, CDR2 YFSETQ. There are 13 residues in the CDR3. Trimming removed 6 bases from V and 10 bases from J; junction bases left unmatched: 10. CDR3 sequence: CASTPKGQGVYTF. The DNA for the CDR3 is TGCGCCAGCACCCCCAAGGGACAGGGTGTCTACACCTTC.

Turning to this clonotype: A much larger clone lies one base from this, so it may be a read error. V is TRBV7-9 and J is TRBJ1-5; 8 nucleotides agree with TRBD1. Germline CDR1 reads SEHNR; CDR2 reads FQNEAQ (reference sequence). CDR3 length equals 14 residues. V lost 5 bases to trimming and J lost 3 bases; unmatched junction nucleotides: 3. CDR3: CASSPQGVNQPQHF. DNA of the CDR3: TGTGCCAGCAGCCCACAGGGGGTCAATCAGCCCCAGCATTTT.

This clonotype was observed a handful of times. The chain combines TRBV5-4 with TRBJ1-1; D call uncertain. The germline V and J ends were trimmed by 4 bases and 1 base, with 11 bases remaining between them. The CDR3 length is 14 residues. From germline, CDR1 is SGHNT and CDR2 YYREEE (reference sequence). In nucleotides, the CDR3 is TGTGCCAGCAGCCTTGAGGCAGGGAACACTGAAGCTTTCTTT. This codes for CASSLEAGNTEAFF. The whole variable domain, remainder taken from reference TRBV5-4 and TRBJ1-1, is ETGVTQSPTHLIKTRGQQVTLRCSSQSGHNTVSWYQQALGQGPQFIFQYYREEENGRGNFPPRFSGLQFPNYSSELNVNALELDDSALYLCASSLEAGNTEAFFGQGTRLTVV.

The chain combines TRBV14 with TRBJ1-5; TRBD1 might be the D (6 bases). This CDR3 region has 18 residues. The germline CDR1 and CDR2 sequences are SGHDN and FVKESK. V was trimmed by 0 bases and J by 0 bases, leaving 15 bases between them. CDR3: CASSQDVWTEYSNQPQHF. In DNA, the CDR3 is TGTGCCAGCAGCCAAGATGTTTGGACAGAATATAGCAATCAGCCCCAGCATTTT.

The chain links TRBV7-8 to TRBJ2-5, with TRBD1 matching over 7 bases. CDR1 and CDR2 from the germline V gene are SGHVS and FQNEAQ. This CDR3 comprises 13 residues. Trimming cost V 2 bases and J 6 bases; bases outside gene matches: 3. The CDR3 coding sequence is TGTGCCAGCAGCTTACCAGGGGGAAAGACCCAGTACTTC. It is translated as CASSLPGGKTQYF.

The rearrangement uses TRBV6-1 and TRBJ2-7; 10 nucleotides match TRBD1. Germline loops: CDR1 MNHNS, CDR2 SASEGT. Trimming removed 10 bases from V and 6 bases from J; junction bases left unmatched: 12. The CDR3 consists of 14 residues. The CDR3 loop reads CATKVAGTGVEQYF. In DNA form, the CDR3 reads TGTGCCACCAAGGTAGCAGGGACAGGGGTCGAGCAGTACTTC.

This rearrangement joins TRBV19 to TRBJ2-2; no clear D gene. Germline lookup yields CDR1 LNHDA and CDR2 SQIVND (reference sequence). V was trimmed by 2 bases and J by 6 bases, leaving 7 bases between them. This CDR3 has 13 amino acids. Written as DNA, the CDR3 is TGTGCCAGTAGTATACATCTTGCCGGGGAGCTGTTTTTT. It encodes CASSIHLAGELFF.

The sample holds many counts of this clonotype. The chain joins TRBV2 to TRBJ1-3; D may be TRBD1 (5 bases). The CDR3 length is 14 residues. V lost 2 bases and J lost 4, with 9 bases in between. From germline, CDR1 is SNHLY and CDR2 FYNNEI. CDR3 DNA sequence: TGTGCCAGCAGTGAAAGTCAGGGCGGAAACACCATATATTTT. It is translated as CASSESQGGNTIYF.

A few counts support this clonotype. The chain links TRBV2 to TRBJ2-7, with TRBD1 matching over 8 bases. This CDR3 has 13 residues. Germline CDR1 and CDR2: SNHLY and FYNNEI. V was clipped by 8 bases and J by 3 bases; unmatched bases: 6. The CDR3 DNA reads TGTGCCAGCGCGGACAGGGCAGGCTACGAGCAGTACTTC. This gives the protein CASADRAGYEQYF. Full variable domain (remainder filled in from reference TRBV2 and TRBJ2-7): EPEVTQTPSHQVTQMGQEVILRCVPISNHLYFYWYRQILGQKVEFLVSFYNNEISEKSEIFDDQFSVERPDGSNFTLKIRSTKLEDSAMYFCASADRAGYEQYFGPGTRLTVT.

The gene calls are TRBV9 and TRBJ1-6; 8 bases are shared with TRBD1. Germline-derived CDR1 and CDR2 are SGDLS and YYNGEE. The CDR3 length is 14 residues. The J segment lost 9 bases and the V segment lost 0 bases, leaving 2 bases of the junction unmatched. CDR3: CASSVGTGFSPLHF. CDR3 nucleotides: TGTGCCAGCAGCGTAGGGACAGGGTTTTCACCCCTCCACTTT.

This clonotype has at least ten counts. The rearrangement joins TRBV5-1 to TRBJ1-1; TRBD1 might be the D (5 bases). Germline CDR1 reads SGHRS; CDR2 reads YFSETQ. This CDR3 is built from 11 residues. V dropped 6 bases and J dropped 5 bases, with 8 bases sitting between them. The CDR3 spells CASNTGTEAFF. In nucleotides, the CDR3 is TGCGCCAGCAATACAGGTACTGAAGCTTTCTTT.

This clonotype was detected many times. The CDR3 nucleotides are TGTGCCAGCAGGCCTAGCGCGGGGGCCATCACAGATACGCAGTATTTT. This encodes CASRPSAGAITDTQYF. The rearrangement links TRBV2 to TRBJ2-3; a possible D gene is TRBD2 (7 bases). This CDR3 comprises 16 residues. V gave up 6 bases and J gave up 2 bases, with 18 bases separating them. Germline lookup yields CDR1 SNHLY and CDR2 FYNNEI.

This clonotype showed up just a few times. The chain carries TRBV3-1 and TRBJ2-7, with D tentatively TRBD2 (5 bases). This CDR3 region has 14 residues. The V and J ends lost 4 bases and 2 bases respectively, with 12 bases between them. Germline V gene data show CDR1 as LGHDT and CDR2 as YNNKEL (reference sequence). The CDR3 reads CASSPRGRAYEQYF. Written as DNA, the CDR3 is TGTGCCAGCAGCCCCCGGGGTCGGGCCTACGAGCAGTACTTC.

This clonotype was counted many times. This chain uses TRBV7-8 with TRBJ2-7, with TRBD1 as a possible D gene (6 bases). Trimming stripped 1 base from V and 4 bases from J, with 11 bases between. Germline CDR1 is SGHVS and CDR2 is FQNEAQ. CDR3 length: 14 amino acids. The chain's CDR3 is CASSLEAGVYEQYF. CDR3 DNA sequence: TGTGCCAGCAGCTTAGAGGCAGGGGTTTACGAGCAGTACTTC.

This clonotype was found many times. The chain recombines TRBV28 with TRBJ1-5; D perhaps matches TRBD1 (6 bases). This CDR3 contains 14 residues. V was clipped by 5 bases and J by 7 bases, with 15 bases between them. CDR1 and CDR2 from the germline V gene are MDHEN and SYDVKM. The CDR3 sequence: CASSPLQGGQPQHF. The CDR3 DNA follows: TGTGCCAGCAGTCCCTTACAGGGAGGGCAGCCCCAGCATTTT.

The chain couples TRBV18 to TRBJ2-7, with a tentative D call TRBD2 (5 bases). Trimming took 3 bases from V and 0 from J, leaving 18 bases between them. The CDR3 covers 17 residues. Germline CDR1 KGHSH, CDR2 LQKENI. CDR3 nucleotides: TGTGCCAGCTCACCCTATTCGCTTATAGCGAGCTCCTACGAGCAGTACTTC. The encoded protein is CASSPYSLIASSYEQYF. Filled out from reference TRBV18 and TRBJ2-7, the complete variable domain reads NAGVMQNPRHLVRRRGQEARLRCSPMKGHSHVYWYRQLPEEGLKFMVYLQKENIIDESGMPKERFSAEFPKEGPSILRIQQVVRGDSAAYFCASSPYSLIASSYEQYFGPGTRLTVT.

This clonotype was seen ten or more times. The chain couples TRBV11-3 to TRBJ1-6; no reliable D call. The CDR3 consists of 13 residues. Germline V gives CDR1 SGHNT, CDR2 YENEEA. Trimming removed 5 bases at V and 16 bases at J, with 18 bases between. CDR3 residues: CASSLRSSLELHF. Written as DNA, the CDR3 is TGTGCCAGCAGCCTCCGGTCATCGTTAGAGCTCCACTTT. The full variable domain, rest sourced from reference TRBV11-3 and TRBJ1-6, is EAGVVQSPRYKIIEKKQPVAFWCNPISGHNTLYWYLQNLGQGPELLIRYENEEAVDDSQLPKDRFSAERLKGVDSTLKIQPAELGDSAVYLCASSLRSSLELHFGNGTRLTVT.

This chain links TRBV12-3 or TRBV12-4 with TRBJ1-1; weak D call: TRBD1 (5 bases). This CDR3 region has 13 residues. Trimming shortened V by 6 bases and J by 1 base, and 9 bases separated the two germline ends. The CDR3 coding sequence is TGTGCCAGCAGGGGGGGAGGGAACACTGAAGCTTTCTTT. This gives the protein CASRGGGNTEAFF.

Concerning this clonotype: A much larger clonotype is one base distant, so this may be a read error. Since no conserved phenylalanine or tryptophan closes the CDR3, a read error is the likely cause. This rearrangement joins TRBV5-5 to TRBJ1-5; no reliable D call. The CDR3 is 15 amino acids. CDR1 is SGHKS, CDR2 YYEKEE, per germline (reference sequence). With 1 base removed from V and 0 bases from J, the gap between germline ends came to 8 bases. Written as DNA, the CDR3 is TGTGCCAGCAGCTTGTGGTGGGATAGCAATCAGCCCCAGCATTCT. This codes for CASSLWWDSNQPQHS.

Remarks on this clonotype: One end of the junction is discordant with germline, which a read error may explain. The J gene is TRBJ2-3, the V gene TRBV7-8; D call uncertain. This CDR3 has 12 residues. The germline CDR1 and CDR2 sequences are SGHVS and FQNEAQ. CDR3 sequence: CASSLYPDTQCF. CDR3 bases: TGTGCCAGCAGCTTATATCCAGATACGCAGTGTTTT.

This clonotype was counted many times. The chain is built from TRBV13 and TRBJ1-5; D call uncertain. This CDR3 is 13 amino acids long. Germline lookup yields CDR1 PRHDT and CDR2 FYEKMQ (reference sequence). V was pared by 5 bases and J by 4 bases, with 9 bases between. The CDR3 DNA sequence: TGTGCCAGCAGCCAGCATGGAAATCAGCCCCAGCATTTT. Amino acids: CASSQHGNQPQHF.

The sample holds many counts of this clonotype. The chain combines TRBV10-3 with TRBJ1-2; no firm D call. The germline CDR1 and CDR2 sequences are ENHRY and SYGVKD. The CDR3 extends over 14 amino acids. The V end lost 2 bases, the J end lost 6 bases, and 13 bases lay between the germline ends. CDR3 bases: TGTGCCATCAGTGAGAACTTGGCAGTCCATGGCTACACCTTC. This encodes CAISENLAVHGYTF.

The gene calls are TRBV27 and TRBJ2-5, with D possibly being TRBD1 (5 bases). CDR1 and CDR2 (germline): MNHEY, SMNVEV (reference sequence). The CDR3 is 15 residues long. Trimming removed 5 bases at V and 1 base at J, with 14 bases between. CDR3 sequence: CASSPRVGGQETQYF. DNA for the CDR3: TGTGCCAGCAGTCCCAGGGTCGGTGGCCAAGAGACCCAGTACTTC.

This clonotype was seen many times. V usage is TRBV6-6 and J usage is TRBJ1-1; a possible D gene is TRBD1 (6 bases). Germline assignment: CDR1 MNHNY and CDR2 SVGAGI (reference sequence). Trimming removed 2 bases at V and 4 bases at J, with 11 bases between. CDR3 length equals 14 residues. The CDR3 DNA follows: TGTGCCAGCAGTTACACACAGGGCGTCACTGAAGCTTTCTTT. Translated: CASSYTQGVTEAFF.

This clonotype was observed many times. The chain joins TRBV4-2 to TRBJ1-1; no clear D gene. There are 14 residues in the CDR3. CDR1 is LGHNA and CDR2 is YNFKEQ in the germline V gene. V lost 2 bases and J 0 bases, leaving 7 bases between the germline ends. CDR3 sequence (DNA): TGTGCCAGCAGCCAATGGCAGCTGAACACTGAAGCTTTCTTT. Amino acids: CASSQWQLNTEAFF.

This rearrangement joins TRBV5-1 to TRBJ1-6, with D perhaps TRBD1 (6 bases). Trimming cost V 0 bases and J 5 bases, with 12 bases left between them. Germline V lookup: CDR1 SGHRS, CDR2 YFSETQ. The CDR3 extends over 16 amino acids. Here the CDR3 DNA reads TGCGCCAGCAGCTTGGTAGGACAGCCTCATAATTCACCCCTCCACTTT. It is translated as CASSLVGQPHNSPLHF.

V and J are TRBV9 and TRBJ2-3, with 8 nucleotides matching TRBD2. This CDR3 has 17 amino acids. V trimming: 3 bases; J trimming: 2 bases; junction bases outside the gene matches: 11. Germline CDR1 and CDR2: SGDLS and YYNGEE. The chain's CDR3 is CASSAGSGGHDTDTQYF. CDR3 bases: TGTGCCAGCAGCGCAGGAAGCGGGGGCCACGACACAGATACGCAGTATTTT.

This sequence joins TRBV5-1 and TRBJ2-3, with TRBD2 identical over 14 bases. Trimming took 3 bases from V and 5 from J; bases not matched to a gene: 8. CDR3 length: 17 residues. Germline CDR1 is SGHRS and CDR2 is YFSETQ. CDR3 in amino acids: CASSYRLAGGPGDTQYF. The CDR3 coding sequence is TGCGCCAGCAGCTACCGACTAGCGGGGGGGCCTGGAGATACGCAGTATTTT.

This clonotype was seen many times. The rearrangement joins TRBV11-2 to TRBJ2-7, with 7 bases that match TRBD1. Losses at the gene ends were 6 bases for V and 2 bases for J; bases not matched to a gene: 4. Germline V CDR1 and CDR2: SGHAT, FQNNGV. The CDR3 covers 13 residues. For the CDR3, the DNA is TGTGCCAGCAGTTCCGGGACAGCCTACGAGCAGTACTTC. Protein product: CASSSGTAYEQYF.